The 8 T cell receptor beta chains presented below share a single source sample, sequenced in a study of graft-versus-host responses after intestinal transplantation. No cognate antigen is known for these TCRs. Libraries were prepared by immunoSEQ multiplex PCR; TCRdb keeps only in-frame clonotypes and omits some of them. The table lists 95,000 to 110,000 clones, more than 85% of them singletons. The source was unstimulated CD8+ T cells sorted from spleen or lymph node cells, collected before intestinal transplant. The source is a human donor who received an intestinal transplant.

V gene TRBV27 combines with J gene TRBJ2-3; 8 bases align to TRBD2. The length of the CDR3 is 15 residues. V was pared by 3 bases and J by 2 bases, with 4 bases of the junction left unmatched. CDR1 is MNHEY, CDR2 SMNVEV, per germline (reference sequence). The CDR3 region is CASSFFGGVTDTQYF. DNA of the CDR3: TGTGCCAGCAGTTTTTTCGGGGGGGTCACAGATACGCAGTATTTT.

The chain joins TRBV20-1 to TRBJ1-1; D is perhaps TRBD1 (6 bases). The V gene's germline CDR1 is DFQATT and CDR2 SNEGSKA (reference sequence). Trimming pared 7 bases from V and 5 bases from J, leaving 11 bases between. CDR3 size: 11 residues. CDR3: CSVSQGTEAFF. CDR3 DNA sequence: TGCAGTGTTTCACAGGGTACTGAAGCTTTCTTT.

This chain connects TRBV5-1 to TRBJ1-6, with D unresolved. Germline values: CDR1 SGHRS, CDR2 YFSETQ. CDR3 length equals 15 residues. V lost 0 bases and J lost 7, with 11 bases in between. The CDR3 loop reads CASSLVASQNSPLHF. The CDR3 nucleotides are TGCGCCAGCAGCTTGGTGGCGTCTCAGAATTCACCCCTCCACTTT.

The CDR3 DNA is TGCAGCGTCACCGGGACGGAGGTGGGTTACAATGAGCAGTTCTTC. This sequence encodes CSVTGTEVGYNEQFF. V and J are TRBV29-1 and TRBJ2-1; D tentatively reads TRBD1 or TRBD2 (5 bases each). The CDR3 has 15 amino acids. The V gene lost 6 bases and the J gene lost 4 bases, with 19 bases spanning the gap. Per the germline V gene, CDR1 is SQVTM and CDR2 is ANQGSEA.

The chain recombines TRBV6-1 with TRBJ1-1; D is possibly TRBD1 (6 bases). V was pared by 2 bases and J by 8 bases, with 12 bases between. The CDR3 sequence is 13 residues long. Germline CDR1 reads MNHNS; CDR2 reads SASEGT. This CDR3 reads CASSETGAGEAFF. The CDR3 region has the DNA TGTGCCAGCAGTGAAACGGGGGCTGGGGAAGCTTTCTTT.

The chain employs TRBV5-1 and TRBJ2-3; perhaps D is TRBD1 or TRBD2 (5 bases each). Trimming took off 1 base at V and 6 bases at J, with 18 bases between the two ends. Germline V gene sequence: CDR1 SGHRS, CDR2 YFSETQ. CDR3 length: 16 residues. The CDR3, as DNA: TGCGCCAGCAGCTTGTTTGGACGGTCAGGGACCGATACGCAGTATTTT. It specifies CASSLFGRSGTDTQYF.

This clone was detected once. The J gene is TRBJ2-3, the V gene TRBV6-1; TRBD1 matches 8 bases. The CDR3 contains 17 residues. The V segment lost 0 bases and the J segment 4 bases; nucleotides outside the gene matches: 9. From germline, CDR1 is MNHNS and CDR2 SASEGT. CDR3 in amino acids: CASSEARTGLTPDTQYF. CDR3 DNA sequence: TGTGCCAGCAGTGAAGCGAGGACAGGGTTAACCCCAGATACGCAGTATTTT.

The CDR3 sequence: CASSSPLPSQETQYF. CDR3 bases: TGTGCCAGCAGCTCTCCCCTCCCCTCCCAAGAGACCCAGTACTTC. V usage is TRBV5-5 and J usage is TRBJ2-5; D is uncertain. CDR1 is SGHKS, CDR2 YYEKEE, per germline (reference sequence). Trimming left V 3 bases short and J 1 base short, with 13 bases between. There are 15 residues in the CDR3.